The sequence of this T cell receptor beta chain was determined in a study of response to subunit inactivated influenza vaccine. V was pared by 4 bases and J by 4 bases, with 9 bases of the junction left unmatched. The CDR3 sequence is 16 residues long. Per the germline V gene, CDR1 is LGHNA and CDR2 is YSLEER. MiXCR was run by TCRdb on the RT-PCR reads, yielding one entry per CDR3 protein. The table records 530,000 or so distinct CDR3 sequences, approximately 12% of them present only once. The sequence was collected from a man aged 50 to 59 who received an inactivated influenza vaccine. The specimen was PBMCs from blood, collected on the day of vaccination. The V gene is TRBV4-3, the J gene TRBJ1-4; 7 bases are shared with TRBD1. DNA for the CDR3: TGCGCCAGCAGCCCCTGGGACAGACGGGGTAATGAAAAACTGTTTTTT. This sequence encodes CASSPWDRRGNEKLFF.